The 16 T cell receptor beta chains reported below all come from one sample, sequenced in a study of cytomegalovirus exposure and HLA in healthy donors (TCRdb year 2017). The library was generated by the immunoSEQ multiplex PCR assay. A mixture of 60 forward primers for TCR Vbeta segments and 13 reverse primers for TCR Jbeta segments was used in the multiplex PCR. TCRdb mirrors the immuneACCESS table, restricted to in-frame sequences. Some clones are absent from its copies; in checked studies, under half trace to an unresolved V gene, and the reason for the others is unknown. The table for this sample lists 170,000 or so clones; roughly 80% of them were counted only once. The ten largest clones capture 0.65% of the sample. Input material: PBMCs. The receptors stem from a boy younger than 18 in good health and CMV-seronegative.

This clone has only a few counts. The chain links TRBV18 to TRBJ1-1; D is uncertain. V was pared by 3 bases and J by 7 bases, with 15 bases between. CDR3 length: 14 amino acids. Germline lookup yields CDR1 KGHSH and CDR2 LQKENI. The CDR3 spells CASSPLADANEAFF. As DNA, the CDR3 is TGTGCCAGCTCACCTTTAGCCGATGCAAATGAAGCTTTCTTT.

The chain links TRBV7-9 to TRBJ1-1, with D unclear. V lost 1 base, J lost 4 bases, and 4 bases lay in between. This CDR3 is 12 amino acids long. In germline, CDR1 is SEHNR, CDR2 FQNEAQ (reference sequence). CDR3 amino acids: CASSLDGTEAFF. CDR3 in DNA: TGTGCCAGCAGCTTAGACGGCACTGAAGCTTTCTTT. The full variable domain, completed using reference TRBV7-9 and TRBJ1-1, is DTGVSQNPRHKITKRGQNVTFRCDPISEHNRLYWYRQTLGQGPEFLTYFQNEAQLEKSRLLSDRFSAERPKGSFSTLEIQRTEQGDSAMYLCASSLDGTEAFFGQGTRLTVV.

Points on this clone: Sequence at one end of the junction differs from germline and may be a read error. The chain links TRBV7-7 to TRBJ1-4; no clear D gene. The V gene's germline CDR1 is SSHAT and CDR2 FNYEAQ (reference sequence). The CDR3 consists of 15 residues. This CDR3 is CASSLTGNPNEKLFF. The DNA for the CDR3 is TGTGCTAGCAGCTTGACGGGGAACCCAAATGAAAAACTGTTTTTT.

This chain joins TRBV6-5 and TRBJ2-7; 10 bases map to TRBD1. CDR3 length equals 14 residues. The ends lost 4 bases at V and 3 bases at J; junction bases unmatched: 3. The germline gives CDR1 MNHEY, CDR2 SVGAGI. The CDR3 loop is CASSLGQGFYEQYF. In DNA, the CDR3 is TGTGCCAGCAGTTTGGGACAGGGGTTCTACGAGCAGTACTTC.

This chain connects TRBV7-9 to TRBJ1-6, with a possible D match to TRBD1 (5 bases). Trimming cost V 6 bases and J 0 bases, with 9 bases left between them. CDR3 length: 15 residues. CDR1 is SEHNR, CDR2 FQNEAQ, per germline (reference sequence). The CDR3 DNA follows: TGTGCCAGCAGTCCGGGGGGCTCCTATAATTCACCCCTCCACTTT. Translation: CASSPGGSYNSPLHF.

The chain is built from TRBV9 and TRBJ2-5, with a possible D match to TRBD2 (5 bases). Trimming stripped 4 bases from V and 5 bases from J, with 12 bases between. The V gene's germline CDR1 is SGDLS and CDR2 YYNGEE. The CDR3 runs to 13 residues. CDR3: CASSPTGWETQYF. The DNA for the CDR3 is TGTGCCAGCAGCCCCACGGGGTGGGAGACCCAGTACTTC.

This chain uses TRBV4-1 with TRBJ1-2, with a possible D match to TRBD1 (6 bases). There are 15 residues in the CDR3. V was shortened by 4 bases and J by 0 bases, with 12 bases between the two germline ends. Germline V gene sequence: CDR1 MGHRA, CDR2 YSYEKL. This chain's CDR3 is CASSRETGANYGYTF. DNA of the CDR3: TGCGCCAGCAGCCGAGAGACAGGAGCTAACTATGGCTACACCTTC.

This chain uses TRBV9 with TRBJ2-2; 11 bases agree with TRBD2. Trimming at V came to 1 base and at J to 3 bases, leaving 11 bases not matched to a gene. CDR1 SGDLS and CDR2 YYNGEE come from the germline V gene. There are 19 residues in the CDR3. The CDR3 sequence is CASSVRVAGGPSDTGELFF. CDR3 nucleotides: TGTGCCAGCAGCGTACGGGTAGCGGGAGGGCCCTCTGACACCGGGGAGCTGTTTTTT.

This clone was observed once. The V and J genes are TRBV30 and TRBJ1-6, with no clear D. The CDR3 is 15 residues long. Deletions cut 0 bases from V and 11 bases from J, with 17 bases between. Germline CDR1 GTSNPN, CDR2 SVGIG (reference sequence). Here the CDR3 DNA reads TGTGCCTGGAGTGTACCCCGCCTTCCAGGCACACCCCTCCACTTT. Translation: CAWSVPRLPGTPLHF. Full variable domain (remainder filled in from reference TRBV30 and TRBJ1-6): SQTIHQWPATLVQPVGSPLSLECTVEGTSNPNLYWYRQAAGRGLQLLFYSVGIGQISSEVPQNLSASRPQDRQFILSSKKLLLSDSGFYLCAWSVPRLPGTPLHFGNGTRLTVT.

The V gene is TRBV5-6, the J gene TRBJ2-5; a possible D gene is TRBD1 (5 bases). The V gene lost 1 base and the J gene lost 1 base, with 14 bases spanning the gap. There are 16 residues in the CDR3. The germline gives CDR1 SGHDT, CDR2 YYEEEE. The CDR3 loop reads CASSLRWTSSQETQYF. The CDR3, as DNA: TGTGCCAGCAGCTTGCGATGGACATCATCCCAAGAGACCCAGTACTTC.

This sequence joins TRBV12-5 and TRBJ2-2; tentative D call: TRBD1 (6 bases). The V end was cut by 4 bases, the J end by 3 bases, with 12 bases between. Germline CDR1 and CDR2: LGHNT and FRNRAP. CDR3 size: 15 residues. The CDR3 is CASGSRQVDTGELFF. The CDR3 nucleotides are TGTGCTAGTGGTTCCCGACAGGTAGACACCGGGGAGCTGTTTTTT.

The chain has TRBV5-1 and TRBJ1-4; perhaps TRBD1 as D (5 bases). Trimming shortened V by 0 bases and J by 5 bases, and 11 bases separated the two germline ends. CDR1 and CDR2 from the germline V gene are SGHRS and YFSETQ. The CDR3 consists of 15 residues. The CDR3 bases are TGCGCCAGCAGCTTGGCCGGGACTGGGAATGAAAAACTGTTTTTT. Protein sequence: CASSLAGTGNEKLFF.

This chain joins TRBV21-1 and TRBJ2-5; the table calls TRBD2, which could not be checked here. TRBV21-1 is recorded as a pseudogene. The CDR3 spans 17 residues. CDR3 DNA sequence: TGTGCCAGCGGCACGGTCCAAGCGGGGGGCCCTCAAGAGACCCAGTACTTC. Amino acid sequence: CASGTVQAGGPQETQYF.

This sequence joins TRBV7-3 and TRBJ1-1; possible D gene TRBD1, 5 bases. The ends were cut back, 5 bases at V and 0 bases at J, with 16 bases in the middle. Germline V CDR1 and CDR2: SGHTA, FQGTGA. The CDR3 covers 16 residues. The CDR3 is CASSRNPKTVNTEAFF. The CDR3 DNA follows: TGTGCCAGCAGCCGCAACCCGAAGACAGTGAACACTGAAGCTTTCTTT. Full variable domain (outside the CDR3, taken from reference TRBV7-3 and TRBJ1-1): GAGVSQTPSNKVTEKGKYVELRCDPISGHTALYWYRQSLGQGPEFLIYFQGTGAADDSGLPNDRFFAVRPEGSVSTLKIQRTERGDSAVYLCASSRNPKTVNTEAFFGQGTRLTVV.

This clone was counted a single time. The genes are TRBV7-9 and TRBJ1-1; 8 positions agree with TRBD1. V lost 5 bases to trimming and J lost 6 bases; unmatched junction nucleotides: 5. The length of the CDR3 is 13 residues. Germline V gene sequence: CDR1 SEHNR, CDR2 FQNEAQ (reference sequence). CDR3 DNA: TGTGCCAGCAGCCGACAGGGGTCTTCTGAAGCTTTCTTT. Its protein product is CASSRQGSSEAFF.

The chain is built from TRBV7-3 and TRBJ2-7; D remains unclear. V gave up 2 bases and J gave up 3 bases, with 8 bases separating them. The CDR3 runs 13 residues. Germline CDR1 SGHTA, CDR2 FQGTGA. CDR3 nucleotide sequence: TGTGCCAGCAGCTTAGGCCCAGACTACGAGCAGTACTTC. Encoded protein: CASSLGPDYEQYF.